The clone carrying this TCR beta chain was picked up a small number of times. Its antigen is unknown. Employing constant-segment primers, 5'RACE generated TCR alpha and TCR beta cDNA libraries bearing sample barcodes and UMIs. MiXCR, run by TCRdb on the 5' RACE reads, gives a single entry per CDR3 protein. The sample shows approximately 570,000 distinct CDR3 sequences, approximately 18% of them seen only once. This sample is part of a study of T-cell memory formation after mild COVID-19. Study at large: Clustering of TCRs was largely donor specific. General observations from the study: Later expanders leaned CD4+, whereas day 15 to 85 contracting clones were balanced CD4/CD8. Certain responding clones were present in pre-infection memory, suggesting participation of cross-reactive memory.

The CDR3 contains 13 residues. Trimming cost V 10 bases and J 4 bases, with 16 bases left between them. Sequencing used PBMCs or a T cell subset sorted from them (not recorded which). The TCR was taken from an adult woman who had mild COVID-19 (a few samples of this study predate the infection). Cell type and time point are not known. V and J are TRBV12-3 or TRBV12-4 and TRBJ1-1; possibly TRBD1 for D (5 bases). CDR3 protein: CATRSGRGTEAFF. Written as DNA, the CDR3 is TGTGCCACGCGATCAGGGCGGGGCACTGAAGCTTTCTTT.